This T cell receptor (beta chain) was captured by sequencing in a study of blood T cell repertoires in COVID-19. Study information: The United States, Italy and Spain were the sources of the acute and convalescent COVID-19 samples. T cells, B-cell-depleted T cells, or PBMCs provided the cDNA or gDNA that served as material.

As originally analysed: Reference gene primers were amplified, and this amplification served to estimate nucleated cell counts. Libraries were prepared by immunoSEQ multiplex PCR; TCRdb keeps only in-frame clonotypes and omits some of them. The V and J calls and the clone size are those of that table, but D and trimming were determined from the DNA. The sample shows roughly 200,000 clones, roughly 88% of them seen only once. The receptor was derived from a man between 60 and 75 years old with acute or convalescent COVID-19. The sequenced sample was peripheral blood.

CDR3 loop: CATSRDYLRETQYF. Here the CDR3 DNA reads TGTGCCACCAGCAGAGATTACCTTCGGGAGACCCAGTACTTC. The genes are TRBV15 and TRBJ2-5; D is unresolved. Germline values: CDR1 LNHNV, CDR2 YYDKDF (reference sequence). Trimming took 0 bases from V and 5 from J, leaving 10 bases between them. CDR3 length: 14 amino acids.